This T cell receptor beta chain was retrieved from a study of blood T cells in healthy people across ages. Study-wide findings and caveats: Observed TCR beta diversity per million T cells went down as age went up. This fall followed a roughly linear course with age. Long-lived donors carried more naive CD4+ cells and greater diversity than aged donors.

Sample-barcoded 5' priming and a J-beta primer mix drove a second PCR of roughly 7 to 11 cycles. TCRdb passed the 5' RACE reads through MiXCR, listing each CDR3 protein once. The sample holds about 1.1 million distinct CDR3 sequences, around two fifths seen once. The CDR3 contains 17 residues. CDR1 and CDR2 from the germline V gene are SGHTA and FQGNSA. As to this clonotype: Its target is unknown. One junction end does not reproduce the germline sequence, and a read error may be involved.

This sequence joins TRBV7-2 and TRBJ1-2; D may be TRBD1 (6 bases). The TCR originated in a man aged 18 to 30 in good health. Sequencing was performed on blood. The CDR3 DNA sequence: TGTGTCAGCAGCGAACAACCCGGGACACCGACTAACTATGGCTACACCTTC. The encoded protein is CVSSEQPGTPTNYGYTF.